A selection of T cell receptor beta chains follows, all from one sample in a study of blood T cell repertoires in COVID-19. Sequenced by immunoSEQ multiplex PCR; TCRdb stores in-frame clones only, minus some. The sample has around 250,000 clones, about 85% seen once; the top ten hold 6.6%. Sequenced sample: PBMCs or T cells enriched from blood (not recorded which). The receptor set was obtained from a woman aged 45-65 years who had been exposed to COVID-19. Each CDR3 is given without its conserved first and last residue. Fields, in order: V gene, J gene, CDR3 length, CDR3 protein.

V: TRBV6-5; J: TRBJ1-1; length: 12; CDR3: ASSPSPRNTEAF
V: TRBV4-3; J: TRBJ2-7; length: 11; CDR3: ASSQTRSYEQY
V: TRBV29-1; J: TRBJ2-2; length: 12; CDR3: SVESGAGTGELF
V: TRBV10-3; J: TRBJ2-1; length: 14; CDR3: AIRGTSGSSYNEQF
V: TRBV21-1; J: TRBJ1-2; length: 12; CDR3: ARGPGQGHYGYT
V: TRBV4-2; J: TRBJ2-2; length: 13; CDR3: ASSQRLGGTGELF
V: TRBV27; J: TRBJ1-2; length: 14; CDR3: ASSLSRTGGRNGYT
V: TRBV6-1; J: TRBJ1-1; length: 10; CDR3: ASSEDSLKAF
V: TRBV6-2/TRBV6-3; J: TRBJ1-2; length: 12; CDR3: ASSYSTMNYGYT
V: TRBV3-1/TRBV3-2; J: TRBJ1-1; length: 13; CDR3: ASSQGGQGASEAF
V: TRBV29-1; J: TRBJ1-1; length: 9; CDR3: SVAVNTEAF
V: TRBV24-1; J: TRBJ2-3; length: 9; CDR3: ATSFTDTQY
V: TRBV18; J: TRBJ2-7; length: 15; CDR3: ASSPGSGGLLGSEQY
V: TRBV3-1/TRBV3-2; J: TRBJ2-1; length: 12; CDR3: ASSGQGSYNEQF
V: TRBV5-1; J: TRBJ2-1; length: 11; CDR3: ASKLAGGNEQF
V: TRBV5-4; J: TRBJ2-2; length: 11; CDR3: ASNELNTGELF
V: TRBV18; J: TRBJ2-5; length: 11; CDR3: ASSPDSLGTQY
V: TRBV5-8; J: TRBJ1-5; length: 14; CDR3: ASSLARDRVGQPQH
V: TRBV18; J: TRBJ1-1; length: 14; CDR3: ASSPSQGAVVTEAF
V: TRBV28; J: TRBJ1-5; length: 15; CDR3: ASSLEGGVGGNQPQH
V: TRBV10-3; J: TRBJ1-3; length: 13; CDR3: AISESNSSGNTIY
V: TRBV2; J: TRBJ1-4; length: 12; CDR3: ASSAGQGREKLF
V: TRBV27; J: TRBJ1-1; length: 13; CDR3: ATVDRGRGNTEAF
V: TRBV19; J: TRBJ1-3; length: 13; CDR3: ASSPDGVRGNTIY
V: TRBV19; J: TRBJ1-2; length: 12; CDR3: ASKKGRLENGYT
V: TRBV18; J: TRBJ1-1; length: 9; CDR3: ASSRDFEAF
V: TRBV6-4; J: TRBJ2-3; length: 12; CDR3: ASSVEAGTDTQY
V: TRBV12-3/TRBV12-4; J: TRBJ1-2; length: 11; CDR3: ASSLNSFYGYT
V: TRBV7-2; J: TRBJ2-6; length: 15; CDR3: ASSLSRGGSGANVLT
V: TRBV5-4; J: TRBJ1-1; length: 11; CDR3: ASSFDRDPEAF
V: TRBV5-1; J: TRBJ2-1; length: 11; CDR3: ASSLRTSNEQF
V: TRBV6-1; J: TRBJ2-6; length: 13; CDR3: ASSEDSSGANVLT
V: TRBV18; J: TRBJ1-1; length: 13; CDR3: ASSPPSGVHTEAF
V: TRBV5-8; J: TRBJ1-5; length: 12; CDR3: ASSSPGYYQPQH
V: TRBV7-2; J: TRBJ2-3; length: 14; CDR3: ASSPQTTSPPNTQY
V: TRBV4-3; J: TRBJ2-1; length: 12; CDR3: ASSQVRGSNEQF
V: TRBV19; J: TRBJ1-1; length: 13; CDR3: ASSIKGDGRGEAF
V: TRBV7-8; J: TRBJ2-5; length: 13; CDR3: ASRRSGGDGETQY
V: TRBV29-1; J: TRBJ2-3; length: 15; CDR3: SVHPLKKGDATDTQY
V: TRBV28; J: TRBJ2-7; length: 12; CDR3: ASSPGHLLGEQY
V: TRBV30; J: TRBJ2-6; length: 13; CDR3: AWSLGASGANVLT
V: TRBV19; J: TRBJ1-2; length: 12; CDR3: ASRKPGQFYGYT
V: TRBV24-1; J: TRBJ2-1; length: 10; CDR3: ATSERVNEQF
V: TRBV2; J: TRBJ1-2; length: 10; CDR3: ASRRLSPGYT
V: TRBV7-2; J: TRBJ1-6; length: 13; CDR3: ASSLDSSYNSPLH